The 16 T cell receptor beta chains below come from one sample, sequenced in a study of OX40 agonist ivuxolimab in advanced cancers. TCRdb's table, derived via immunoSEQ multiplex PCR, lists solely in-frame clones and lacks some. The sample includes about 18,000 clones, more than 65% of them seen just once. The material sequenced was CD4+ or CD8+ T cells sorted from blood, taken in a trial of the OX40 agonist ivuxolimab. These TCRs come from an adult with an advanced solid tumor such as melanoma, head and neck, liver or kidney cancer.

The J gene is TRBJ2-1, the V gene TRBV7-3; 7 bases fit TRBD1. J gave up 4 bases and V 5 bases, and 8 bases lay outside the gene matches. Germline CDR1 reads SGHTA; CDR2 reads FQGTGA. This CDR3 region has 15 residues. CDR3 bases: TGTGCCAGCAGCCTACTGACAGGGAATTACAATGAGCAGTTCTTC. Translating gives CASSLLTGNYNEQFF.

The chain combines TRBV6-6 with TRBJ2-3, with 9 bases fitting TRBD2. This CDR3 spans 15 amino acids. Germline V lookup: CDR1 MNHNY, CDR2 SVGAGI (reference sequence). After removal of 5 bases from V and 5 bases from J, the junction contained 8 bases not matched to a gene. The CDR3 sequence: CASSPTRGGLDTQYF. DNA of the CDR3: TGTGCCAGCAGTCCAACGCGGGGGGGCTTAGATACGCAGTATTTT.

J is TRBJ1-5 and V is TRBV19; no clear D. Looked up from germline, CDR1 is LNHDA and CDR2 is SQIVND (reference sequence). The CDR3 consists of 12 residues. Trimming took off 4 bases at V and 6 bases at J, with 7 bases between the two ends. This CDR3 reads CASSTTAQPQHF. CDR3 coding DNA: TGTGCCAGTAGTACTACAGCTCAGCCCCAGCATTTT.

The chain uses TRBV7-9 and TRBJ2-5; 7 bases map to TRBD1. The CDR3 spans 16 residues. The germline gives CDR1 SEHNR, CDR2 FQNEAQ (reference sequence). With 6 bases clipped from V and 2 bases from J, the junction kept 12 bases outside the gene matches. CDR3 protein: CASRRHRGSPQETQYF. The CDR3 coding sequence is TGTGCCAGCAGACGTCACAGGGGCAGCCCTCAAGAGACCCAGTACTTC.

This chain links TRBV7-9 with TRBJ2-1, with TRBD2 matching over 11 bases. Germline V gene sequence: CDR1 SEHNR, CDR2 FQNEAQ (reference sequence). The CDR3 sequence is 16 residues long. V trimming: 5 bases; J trimming: 4 bases; junction bases outside the gene matches: 7. The CDR3 DNA sequence: TGTGCCAGCAGCCCCTCTAGCGGGGGGCGGTACAATGAGCAGTTCTTC. It is translated as CASSPSSGGRYNEQFF.

The chain couples TRBV5-4 to TRBJ2-7, with 8 bases lining up with TRBD1. The V gene end was trimmed by 1 base and the J gene end by 3 bases; junction bases not matched to a gene: 3. Germline V gene lookup returns CDR1 SGHNT and CDR2 YYREEE (reference sequence). The CDR3 extends over 14 amino acids. For the CDR3, the DNA is TGTGCCAGCAGCTTGACAGGGGGAGACTACGAGCAGTACTTC. Translation: CASSLTGGDYEQYF.

The rearrangement links TRBV9 to TRBJ2-3; 11 positions agree with TRBD2. Looked up from germline, CDR1 is SGDLS and CDR2 is YYNGEE. V was clipped by 3 bases and J by 2 bases; unmatched bases: 8. The CDR3 spans 17 residues. The CDR3 coding sequence is TGTGCCAGCAGCGCTCAAGGACTAGCGGGTCCCACAGATACGCAGTATTTT. Its protein product is CASSAQGLAGPTDTQYF.

The J gene is TRBJ1-5, the V gene TRBV5-1; 9 bases align to TRBD1. CDR1 is SGHRS and CDR2 is YFSETQ in the germline V gene. CDR3 size: 14 residues. The ends lost 4 bases at V and 7 bases at J; junction bases unmatched: 6. The CDR3 nucleotides are TGCGCCAGCAGCCCGTGGACAGGGGAGCAGCCCCAGCATTTT. This codes for CASSPWTGEQPQHF.

The V call is TRBV27, the J call TRBJ1-1; 9 positions match TRBD1. This CDR3 contains 12 residues. V was pared by 5 bases and J by 8 bases, with 3 bases of the junction left unmatched. Per the germline V gene, CDR1 is MNHEY and CDR2 is SMNVEV (reference sequence). CDR3 protein: CASSTGGREAFF. CDR3 DNA sequence: TGTGCCAGCAGTACAGGGGGCCGGGAAGCTTTCTTT.

V is TRBV2 and J is TRBJ1-2; D gene unclear. Germline CDR1 and CDR2: SNHLY and FYNNEI. This CDR3 has 13 amino acids. V lost 2 bases and J lost 4, with 8 bases in between. DNA of the CDR3: TGTGCCAGCAGTGAATTGGCAGCCTATGGCTACACCTTC. Translating gives CASSELAAYGYTF.

The CDR3 DNA reads as TGTGCCAGCAGTTTATATTCTAGCGGGGGGAATGAGCAGTTCTTC. It encodes CASSLYSSGGNEQFF. The chain couples TRBV27 to TRBJ2-1; 11 nucleotides match TRBD2. The CDR3 is made up of 15 amino acids. Germline lookup yields CDR1 MNHEY and CDR2 SMNVEV (reference sequence). J lost 7 bases, V lost 1 base, and 3 bases had no gene match.

This chain joins TRBV11-2 and TRBJ2-1; D may be TRBD2 (7 bases). V was clipped by 3 bases and J by 4 bases, with 13 bases between them. The CDR3 has 15 residues. Germline V gene lookup returns CDR1 SGHAT and CDR2 FQNNGV. CDR3 nucleotides: TGTGCCAGCAGCTTCGGGGGGCAGGAGTACAATGAGCAGTTCTTC. It encodes CASSFGGQEYNEQFF.

This clone was found a few times. Mismatch with germline at one junction end may stem from a read error. V is TRBV7-9 and J is TRBJ1-1; D is uncertain. The CDR3 runs to 13 residues. Germline V gives CDR1 SEHNR, CDR2 FQNEAQ (reference sequence). DNA of the CDR3: TGTGCCAGCACCTTACTCATGAACACTGAAGCTTTCTTT. Its translation: CASTLLMNTEAFF. The variable domain in full, completed from reference TRBV7-9 and TRBJ1-1, reads DTGVSQNPRHKITKRGQNVTFRCDPISEHNRLYWYRQTLGQGPEFLTYFQNEAQLEKSRLLSDRFSAERPKGSFSTLEIQRTEQGDSAMYLCASTLLMNTEAFFGQGTRLTVV.

This clone has more than one count but fewer than ten. The CDR3 nucleotides read TGTGCCAGCTCCGTGGCAGCTAACTATGGCTACACCTTC. Residues: CASSVAANYGYTF. The chain uses TRBV6-4 and TRBJ1-2, with D hard to call. The CDR3 runs 13 residues. CDR1 and CDR2 from the germline V gene are MRHNA and SNTAGT. Trimming removed 8 bases at V and 0 bases at J, with 10 bases between.

This chain's CDR3 is CASSVQGSGTEAFF. The DNA of the CDR3 is TGTGCCAGCAGTGTACAGGGTTCGGGAACTGAAGCTTTCTTT. The chain joins TRBV6-1 to TRBJ1-1, with a weak D call TRBD1 (6 bases). Germline CDR1 MNHNS, CDR2 SASEGT. This CDR3 has 14 residues. V gave up 4 bases and J gave up 5 bases, with 14 bases separating them.

The chain has TRBV27 and TRBJ1-1, with 7 bases fitting TRBD1. V shed 2 bases, J shed 7 bases, and the junction held 4 bases outside the gene matches. This CDR3 is built from 13 residues. CDR1 is MNHEY and CDR2 is SMNVEV in the germline V gene (reference sequence). CDR3 coding DNA: TGTGCCAGCAGTTTACCAGGGGGGGGTGAAGCTTTCTTT. Its protein product is CASSLPGGGEAFF.